A selection of T cell receptor beta chains follows, all from one sample in a study of blood T cells in healthy people across ages. TCRdb ran MiXCR on the 5' RACE reads and lists one entry per CDR3 protein. Here the sample spans about 380,000 distinct CDR3 sequences, about 52% being singletons. The sample comprised blood. Receptors originate from a man in his sixties in good health. The CDR3 runs from the conserved cysteine through the conserved F or W. The D gene is left open where the match is weak. Clone sizes are given selectively: once, few, many, or a class where the clone is expanded.

J gene	V gene	CDR3 length	clone size	D gene	CDR3 protein	CDR3 DNA
TRBJ2-7	TRBV20-1	13	once	.	CSARSGTLYEQYF	TGCAGTGCTAGGTCTGGGACACTCTACGAGCAGTACTTC
TRBJ2-7	TRBV29-1	13	.	.	CSVEEGRSYEQYF	TGCAGCGTTGAAGAGGGCCGTTCCTACGAGCAGTACTTC
TRBJ2-5	TRBV4-3	15	.	TRBD1	CASSQVRGRQETQYF	TGCGCCAGCAGCCAAGTCAGGGGGCGCCAAGAGACCCAGTACTTC
TRBJ1-4	TRBV7-2	14	.	.	CASSSRMASEKLFF	TGTGCCAGCAGCTCGCGGATGGCCTCGGAAAAACTGTTTTTT
TRBJ1-2	TRBV20-1	13	once	TRBD1	CSAQDRAVYGYTF	TGCAGTGCTCAGGACAGGGCGGTCTATGGCTACACCTTC
TRBJ1-6	TRBV20-1	14	.	TRBD1	CSAQDGTGSSPLHF	TGCAGTGCCCAGGACGGGACAGGGAGCTCACCCCTCCACTTT
TRBJ1-2	TRBV6-5	14	.	.	CASSYSRAYGGYTF	TGTGCCAGCAGTTACTCCCGGGCTTATGGTGGCTACACCTTC
TRBJ2-7	TRBV14	15	.	.	CASSQEVGLTYEQYF	TGTGCCAGCAGCCAAGAAGTGGGGTTAACCTACGAGCAGTACTTC
TRBJ2-7	TRBV28	14	.	.	CASRKAGTSGEQYF	TGTGCCAGCAGAAAAGCCGGGACGTCGGGCGAGCAGTACTTC
TRBJ2-4	TRBV28	14	once	TRBD1	CASRPTGTGGIQYF	TGTGCCAGCAGGCCGACTGGGACAGGGGGCATTCAGTACTTC
TRBJ2-7	TRBV10-3	16	.	.	CAISDPTRGTNYEQYF	TGTGCCATCAGTGACCCGACTAGGGGAACCAACTACGAGCAGTACTTC
TRBJ2-3	TRBV7-3	19	.	.	CASSLKWARGAGVADTQYF	TGTGCCAGCAGCTTAAAGTGGGCGAGGGGCGCCGGTGTGGCAGATACGCAGTATTTT
TRBJ2-3	TRBV20-1	11	.	.	CSEEVGDTQYF	TGCAGTGAGGAGGTCGGGGATACGCAGTATTTT
TRBJ2-4	TRBV20-1	16	.	.	CSARIERVGAKNIQYF	TGCAGTGCTAGGATTGAGAGGGTTGGGGCCAAAAACATTCAGTACTTC
TRBJ1-2	TRBV4-3	13	.	.	CASSQQSNYGYTF	TGCGCCAGCAGCCAACAGTCTAACTATGGCTACACCTTC
TRBJ2-3	TRBV4-2	14	.	.	CASSQVQGEDTQYF	TGTGCCAGCAGCCAAGTGCAGGGAGAAGATACGCAGTATTTT
TRBJ2-1	TRBV2	15	few	.	CASSENGGSYNEQFF	TGTGCCAGCAGTGAGAACGGGGGTTCCTACAATGAGCAGTTCTTC
TRBJ2-3	TRBV6-5	15	.	TRBD1	CASSYHGQGADTQYF	TGTGCCAGCAGTTACCACGGACAGGGGGCAGATACGCAGTATTTT
TRBJ2-3	TRBV21-1	17	.	.	CASSKLGQPIRTDTQYF	TGTGCCAGCAGCAAACTGGGACAGCCTATAAGGACAGATACGCAGTATTTT
TRBJ2-3	TRBV12-3/TRBV12-4	16	once	.	CASSFYGGVTGDTQYF	TGTGCCAGCAGTTTCTACGGAGGCGTGACAGGAGATACGCAGTATTTT
TRBJ2-7	TRBV5-1	15	few	TRBD2	CASSLELAGGYEQYF	TGCGCCAGCAGCTTGGAACTAGCGGGAGGGTACGAGCAGTACTTC
TRBJ1-2	TRBV5-1	18	few	TRBD1	CASSSPAGTGGTNYGYTF	TGCGCCAGCAGCTCTCCTGCCGGGACAGGGGGCACGAACTATGGCTACACCTTC
TRBJ2-5	TRBV29-1	13	few	.	CSVGRAVQETQYF	TGCAGCGTCGGTCGGGCAGTACAAGAGACCCAGTACTTC
TRBJ2-7	TRBV11-2	15	few	TRBD2	CASSFIGGGPYEQYF	TGTGCCAGCAGCTTTATTGGCGGGGGGCCCTACGAGCAGTACTTC
TRBJ1-1	TRBV5-1	16	.	TRBD1	CASSSTGGSMNTEAFF	TGCGCCAGCAGCTCAACAGGGGGTTCGATGAACACTGAAGCTTTCTTT
TRBJ2-7	TRBV20-1	14	.	.	CSARGWSPYNEQYF	TGCAGTGCTAGAGGCTGGAGTCCCTACAATGAGCAGTACTTC
TRBJ2-3	TRBV10-3	14	.	.	CAISESPVTDTQYF	TGTGCCATCAGTGAGTCCCCGGTCACAGATACGCAGTATTTT
TRBJ1-2	TRBV12-3/TRBV12-4	16	once	.	CASSLAPGHPNYGYTF	TGTGCCAGCAGTTTAGCCCCGGGACACCCAAACTATGGCTACACCTTC
TRBJ2-7	TRBV20-1	13	many	TRBD2	CSAGGGRRYEQYF	TGCAGTGCGGGGGGGGGACGGCGGTACGAGCAGTACTTC
TRBJ2-1	TRBV6-5	12	.	.	CASRGVRETQFF	TGTGCCAGCAGAGGCGTTAGAGAGACCCAGTTCTTC
TRBJ2-7	TRBV7-2	15	.	.	CASTLNANAAYEQYF	TGTGCCAGCACCCTAAATGCCAACGCAGCCTACGAGCAGTACTTC
TRBJ2-5	TRBV18	13	.	.	CASSPLRAETQYF	TGTGCCAGCTCACCACTCAGGGCAGAGACCCAGTACTTC
TRBJ2-5	TRBV12-3/TRBV12-4	12	.	.	CASSPQGATQYF	TGTGCCAGCAGTCCCCAGGGAGCGACCCAGTACTTC
TRBJ1-2	TRBV6-6	12	many	.	CATSPGAYGYTF	TGTGCCACCTCACCTGGGGCCTATGGCTACACCTTC
TRBJ2-3	TRBV7-9	17	.	.	CASSLRTRPASTDTQYF	TGTGCCAGCAGCTTACGAACTAGGCCTGCTAGCACAGATACGCAGTATTTT
TRBJ2-4	TRBV5-4	14	few	.	CASSFPGAKNIQYF	TGTGCCAGCAGCTTCCCAGGAGCCAAAAACATTCAGTACTTC
TRBJ2-5	TRBV20-1	16	.	TRBD2	CSARDPREGIWETQYF	TGCAGTGCTAGAGATCCCCGGGAGGGAATTTGGGAGACCCAGTACTTC
TRBJ2-7	TRBV28	15	.	TRBD1	CASSSDRGLSYEQYF	TGTGCCAGCAGTTCGGACAGGGGCCTCTCCTACGAGCAGTACTTC
TRBJ2-7	TRBV7-2	17	few	TRBD2	CASSSGPGAGGAYEQYF	TGTGCCAGCAGCTCCGGACCGGGAGCGGGAGGGGCCTACGAGCAGTACTTC
TRBJ2-3	TRBV7-6	13	.	.	CASSLAAGDTQYF	TGTGCCAGCAGCTTAGCGGCCGGGGATACGCAGTATTTT
TRBJ2-1	TRBV28	15	.	.	CASSPRVPGHNEQFF	TGTGCCAGCAGCCCCCGAGTGCCAGGTCACAATGAGCAGTTCTTC
TRBJ2-7	TRBV29-1	15	.	.	CSVGGIRGPSYEQYF	TGCAGCGTTGGGGGAATCAGGGGACCTTCCTACGAGCAGTACTTC
TRBJ2-7	TRBV5-1	14	few	.	CASSFGSKTDEQYF	TGCGCCAGCAGCTTCGGTTCCAAGACCGACGAGCAGTACTTC
TRBJ1-5	TRBV7-2	15	.	.	CASSWRGGPVQPQHF	TGTGCCAGCAGCTGGCGCGGGGGGCCGGTTCAGCCCCAGCATTTT
TRBJ2-3	TRBV7-9	15	many	TRBD2	CASSSPGGYTDTQYF	TGTGCCAGCAGCTCACCGGGGGGGTACACAGATACGCAGTATTTT
TRBJ1-1	TRBV11-3	13	.	.	CASSLTPGAGPFF	TGTGCCAGCAGCTTAACCCCCGGGGCAGGACCTTTCTTT
TRBJ2-1	TRBV20-1	11	.	.	CSARGGGEQFF	TGCAGTGCTAGAGGAGGGGGTGAGCAGTTCTTC
TRBJ2-3	TRBV7-2	14	.	.	CASSFGGGADTQYF	TGTGCCAGCAGCTTTGGAGGGGGGGCAGATACGCAGTATTTT